Sequencing of this TCR beta chain was carried out in a study of T cell responses to AZD1222 COVID-19 vaccine. Study results and limitations: Reports say nearly half of spike-specific TCRs go after unmutated variant regions. Baseline testing showed seropositivity in only a handful of AZD1222 recipients.

Some clones are missing from TCRdb's copy, which holds only in-frame ones; the method was immunoSEQ multiplex PCR. This sample has roughly 45,000 clones, with approximately 88% found just once. Trimming pared 2 bases from V and 12 bases from J, leaving 8 bases between. The length of the CDR3 is 12 residues. The germline gives CDR1 MNHEY, CDR2 SMNVEV (reference sequence). This clone has just one count. Its antigen remains unidentified. The V gene is TRBV27, the J gene TRBJ2-6; no clear D. The sequences come from peripheral blood, collected 28 days after the second AZD1222 dose. This receptor was identified in an adult who received the AZD1222 COVID-19 vaccine. CDR3 sequence: CASSLGGAVLTF. The CDR3, as DNA: TGTGCCAGCAGTTTAGGTGGAGCCGTCCTGACTTTC.